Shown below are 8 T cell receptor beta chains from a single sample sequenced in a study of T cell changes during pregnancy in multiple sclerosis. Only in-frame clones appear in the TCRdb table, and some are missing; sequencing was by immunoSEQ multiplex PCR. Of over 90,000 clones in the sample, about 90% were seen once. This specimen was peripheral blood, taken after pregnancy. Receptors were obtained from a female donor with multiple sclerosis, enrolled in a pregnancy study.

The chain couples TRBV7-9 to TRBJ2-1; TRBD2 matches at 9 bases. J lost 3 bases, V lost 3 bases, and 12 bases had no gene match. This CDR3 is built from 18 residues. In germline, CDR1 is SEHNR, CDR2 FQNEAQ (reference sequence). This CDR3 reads CASSLIAGVGKLYNEQFF. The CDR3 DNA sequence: TGTGCCAGCAGCTTGATAGCGGGAGTGGGGAAACTCTACAATGAGCAGTTCTTC.

The CDR3 DNA is TGTGCCAGCAGTGAAGCGACAGGGAAAGGGAAGCAGTTCTTC. Its protein is CASSEATGKGKQFF. The V call is TRBV6-1, the J call TRBJ2-1, with TRBD1 matching over 7 bases. This CDR3 comprises 14 residues. Trimming cost V 0 bases and J 11 bases; bases outside gene matches: 7. Germline CDR1 and CDR2: MNHNS and SASEGT.

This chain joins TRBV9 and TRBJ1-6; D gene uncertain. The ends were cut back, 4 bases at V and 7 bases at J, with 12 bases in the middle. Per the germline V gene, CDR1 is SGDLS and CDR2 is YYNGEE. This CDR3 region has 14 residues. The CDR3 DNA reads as TGTGCCAGCAGCTCCGGCGGTTTGAATTCACCCCTCCACTTT. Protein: CASSSGGLNSPLHF.

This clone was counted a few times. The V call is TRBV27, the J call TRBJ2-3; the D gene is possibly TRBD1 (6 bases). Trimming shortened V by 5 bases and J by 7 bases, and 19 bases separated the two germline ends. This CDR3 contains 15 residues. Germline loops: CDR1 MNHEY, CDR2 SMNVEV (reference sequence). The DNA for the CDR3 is TGTGCCAGCAGTAGGATGGGGGCTGGGTGGAATACGCAGTATTTT. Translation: CASSRMGAGWNTQYF.

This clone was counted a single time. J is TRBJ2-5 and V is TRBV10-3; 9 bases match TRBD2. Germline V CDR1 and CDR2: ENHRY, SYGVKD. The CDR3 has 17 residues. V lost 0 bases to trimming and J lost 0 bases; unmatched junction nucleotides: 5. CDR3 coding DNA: TGTGCCATCAGTGAGTCACTAGCGGGCTCGTACCAAGAGACCCAGTACTTC. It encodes CAISESLAGSYQETQYF.

CDR3 amino acids: CASSLDPTRRGSGANVLTF. The CDR3 DNA reads TGTGCCAGCAGCTTAGACCCCACCCGACGGGGCTCTGGGGCCAACGTCCTGACTTTC. This rearrangement joins TRBV11-2 to TRBJ2-6, with a possible D match to TRBD2 (5 bases). Trimming took off 0 bases at V and 0 bases at J, with 15 bases between the two ends. The CDR3 consists of 19 residues. CDR1 and CDR2 (germline): SGHAT, FQNNGV.

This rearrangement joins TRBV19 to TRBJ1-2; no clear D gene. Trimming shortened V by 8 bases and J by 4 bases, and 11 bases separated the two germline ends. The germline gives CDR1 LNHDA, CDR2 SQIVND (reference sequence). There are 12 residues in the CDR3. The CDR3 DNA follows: TGTGCCAGTCCCTATCGCCGCTATGGCTACACCTTC. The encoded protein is CASPYRRYGYTF.

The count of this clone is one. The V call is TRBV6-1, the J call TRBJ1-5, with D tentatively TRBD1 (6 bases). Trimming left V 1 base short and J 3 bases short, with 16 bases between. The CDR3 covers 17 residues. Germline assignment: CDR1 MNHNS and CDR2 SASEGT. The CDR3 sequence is CASSEELRDNPNQPQHF. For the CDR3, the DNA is TGTGCCAGCAGTGAAGAGTTAAGGGACAACCCCAATCAGCCCCAGCATTTT.